The 31 T cell receptor beta chains below were found in one sample sequenced in a study of cytomegalovirus exposure and HLA in healthy donors (dated by TCRdb to 2015 to 2018). The protocol used for the library was the immunoSEQ multiplex PCR assay. For the multiplex PCR, a mixture combining 60 forward primers for TCR Vbeta segments and 13 reverse primers for TCR Jbeta segments was used. In its TCRdb copy, this immuneACCESS table keeps in-frame sequences only and misses some clones. Where compared with another copy, unresolved V genes explain less than half of these, and the others have no known cause. Across this sample there are approximately 150,000 clones, with roughly 79% seen only once. Approximately 1.3% of the sample goes to the ten largest clones. Material: PBMCs. The receptors were gathered from a man aged 25-40 years in good health and CMV-seronegative.

This rearrangement joins TRBV7-3 to TRBJ2-3, with TRBD1 matching 7 bases. The CDR3 spans 13 residues. CDR1 SGHTA and CDR2 FQGTGA come from the germline V gene. The J segment lost 6 bases and the V segment lost 4 bases, leaving 4 bases of the junction unmatched. The CDR3 DNA is TGTGCCAGCAGCTCGGACAGGCGGGATACGCAGTATTTT. This encodes CASSSDRRDTQYF. Full variable domain (missing parts from reference TRBV7-3 and TRBJ2-3): GAGVSQTPSNKVTEKGKYVELRCDPISGHTALYWYRQSLGQGPEFLIYFQGTGAADDSGLPNDRFFAVRPEGSVSTLKIQRTERGDSAVYLCASSSDRRDTQYFGPGTRLTVL.

This clone was seen only a few times. V gene TRBV4-3 combines with J gene TRBJ2-5; 13 positions match TRBD2. V lost 2 bases to trimming and J lost 10 bases; unmatched junction nucleotides: 1. This CDR3 is 13 amino acids long. Germline assignment: CDR1 LGHNA and CDR2 YSLEER. The CDR3 sequence: CASSQRLAGGQYF. The CDR3 DNA sequence: TGCGCCAGCAGCCAACGACTAGCGGGGGGCCAGTACTTC.

The chain couples TRBV28 to TRBJ2-6, with a possible D match to TRBD1 (6 bases). Germline loops: CDR1 MDHEN, CDR2 SYDVKM. The CDR3 runs to 15 residues. Deletions cut 6 bases from V and 1 base from J, with 10 bases between. This CDR3 reads CASREQGSGANVLTF. The DNA for the CDR3 is TGTGCCAGCAGGGAACAGGGATCTGGGGCCAACGTCCTGACTTTC.

The J gene is TRBJ1-6, the V gene TRBV10-3; 9 positions match TRBD1. Looked up from germline, CDR1 is ENHRY and CDR2 is SYGVKD. Germline trimming cut 10 bases from V and 9 bases from J; bases unmatched to any gene: 10. This CDR3 has 14 amino acids. This chain's CDR3 is CATTNDRGGSPLHF. The CDR3 nucleotides are TGTGCCACGACCAATGACAGGGGGGGTTCACCCCTCCACTTT.

This chain uses TRBV15 with TRBJ2-5, with 16 bases lining up with TRBD2. Germline V gives CDR1 LNHNV, CDR2 YYDKDF (reference sequence). This CDR3 has 18 residues. The V and J ends lost 2 bases and 5 bases, in that order; junction bases with no gene match: 8. As DNA, the CDR3 is TGTGCCACCAGCAGACCCGAGGGACTAGCGGGGGGGCGGGAGACCCAGTACTTC. It specifies CATSRPEGLAGGRETQYF.

The J gene is TRBJ1-3, the V gene TRBV25-1; a weak D match, TRBD1 (5 bases). Trimming pared 3 bases from V and 0 bases from J, leaving 15 bases between. In germline, CDR1 is MGHDK, CDR2 SYGVNS. The CDR3 has 17 amino acids. The CDR3 protein is CASSDPRGGDSGNTIYF. As DNA, the CDR3 is TGTGCCAGCAGTGACCCCCGGGGGGGTGACTCTGGAAACACCATATATTTT.

The chain uses TRBV2 and TRBJ1-5; tentatively, D is TRBD1 (5 bases). This CDR3 is built from 13 residues. Trimming shortened V by 8 bases and J by 4 bases, and 12 bases separated the two germline ends. Germline V gene data show CDR1 as SNHLY and CDR2 as FYNNEI. CDR3: CASGAGKNQPQHF. In DNA form, the CDR3 reads TGTGCCAGCGGGGCAGGGAAGAATCAGCCCCAGCATTTT.

This clone was counted ten times or more. The chain recombines TRBV6-5 with TRBJ2-2; 10 nucleotides align to TRBD2. CDR1 is MNHEY, CDR2 SVGAGI, per germline. CDR3 length: 16 residues. V lost 0 bases to trimming and J lost 7 bases; unmatched junction nucleotides: 5. The CDR3 reads CASSYSASGSGGELFF. CDR3 nucleotides: TGTGCCAGCAGTTACTCGGCTAGCGGGAGTGGCGGGGAGCTGTTTTTT.

The V and J genes are TRBV19 and TRBJ2-6, with 7 bases fitting TRBD1. The CDR3 is 18 amino acids. The germline V gene has CDR1 LNHDA and CDR2 SQIVND (reference sequence). The V segment lost 3 bases and the J segment 2 bases; nucleotides outside the gene matches: 10. The CDR3 sequence is CASSIRQGQTPGANVLTF. In nucleotides, the CDR3 is TGTGCCAGTAGTATCCGACAGGGACAGACCCCTGGGGCCAACGTCCTGACTTTC.

This clone has just a few counts. The chain carries TRBV9 and TRBJ2-7; 10 positions match TRBD1. The germline gives CDR1 SGDLS, CDR2 YYNGEE. This CDR3 has 16 residues. V trimming: 0 bases; J trimming: 2 bases; junction bases outside the gene matches: 5. The CDR3 nucleotides read TGTGCCAGCAGCGTAGGTAGAGGACAGGGGGCCTACGAGCAGTACTTC. Translation gives CASSVGRGQGAYEQYF.

CDR3 DNA: TGTGCCAGCAGCTTAGATGGCAGGGGGGACAATGAGCAGTTCTTC. It encodes CASSLDGRGDNEQFF. This rearrangement joins TRBV7-6 to TRBJ2-1, with D tentatively TRBD1 (7 bases). The ends were cut back, 1 base at V and 5 bases at J, with 12 bases in the middle. The CDR3 length is 15 residues. Germline loops: CDR1 SGHVS, CDR2 FNYEAQ.

This clone has only a few counts. The CDR3: CASSPGTSSTYEQYF. The CDR3 DNA reads as TGTGCCAGTAGTCCCGGGACTAGTTCCACCTACGAGCAGTACTTC. The chain couples TRBV19 to TRBJ2-5, with 8 bases aligning to TRBD2. The better agreement between TRBJ2-7 and the DNA end casts doubt on the J call. The CDR3 extends over 15 amino acids. Per the germline V gene, CDR1 is LNHDA and CDR2 is SQIVND (reference sequence).

The chain couples TRBV7-2 to TRBJ1-3; D may be TRBD1 (5 bases). Germline CDR1 is SGHTA and CDR2 is FQGNSA. V shed 5 bases and J shed 0 bases, with 14 bases lying between them. The CDR3 runs to 16 residues. CDR3 sequence: CASSPGTFSSGNTIYF. DNA of the CDR3: TGTGCCAGCAGCCCCGGGACTTTCAGCTCTGGAAACACCATATATTTT.

The V gene is TRBV5-1, the J gene TRBJ1-4, with 8 bases aligning to TRBD1. The CDR3 contains 13 residues. Germline V gene lookup returns CDR1 SGHRS and CDR2 YFSETQ. V was pared by 7 bases and J by 8 bases, with 7 bases of the junction left unmatched. Written as DNA, the CDR3 is TGCGCCAGCGGAGGCGACAGGGGAGAAAAACTGTTTTTT. Protein: CASGGDRGEKLFF.

The V call is TRBV28, the J call TRBJ2-1, with 9 bases lining up with TRBD2. Trimming at V came to 3 bases and at J to 9 bases, leaving 9 bases not matched to a gene. The CDR3 has 15 residues. Germline assignment: CDR1 MDHEN and CDR2 SYDVKM. CDR3 amino acids: CASSFIGREGSEQFF. Here the CDR3 DNA reads TGTGCCAGCAGTTTTATAGGGCGGGAGGGTAGTGAGCAGTTCTTC.

V is TRBV19 and J is TRBJ2-5; the match to TRBD2 covers 9 bases. There are 14 residues in the CDR3. Trimming cost V 3 bases and J 3 bases; bases outside gene matches: 2. Germline V gene data show CDR1 as LNHDA and CDR2 as SQIVND (reference sequence). DNA of the CDR3: TGTGCCAGTAGTATGGGGACTAGCAAAGAGACCCAGTACTTC. It translates to CASSMGTSKETQYF.

V usage is TRBV5-1 and J usage is TRBJ2-3; 16 bases are shared with TRBD2. Per germline, CDR1 SGHRS and CDR2 YFSETQ. The CDR3 is 19 residues long. V lost 4 bases, J lost 0 bases, and 8 bases stayed unmatched. The CDR3 is CASSLGGLAGGTSTDTQYF. As DNA, the CDR3 is TGCGCCAGCAGCCTGGGGGGACTAGCGGGGGGGACGAGCACAGATACGCAGTATTTT.

On this clone: No DNA is shown, since the ends of the CDR3 on it are uncertain; the CDR3 is the one TCRdb lists. The chain has TRBV27 and TRBJ1-6. Germline CDR1 reads MNHEY; CDR2 reads SMNVEV (reference sequence). The CDR3 numbers 16 amino acids, ends counted. The CDR3 spells CASSSSRGVYNSPLHF.

V is TRBV6-5 and J is TRBJ2-1; no firm D call. CDR3 length equals 13 residues. From germline, CDR1 is MNHEY and CDR2 SVGAGI. V was cut by 2 bases and J by 7 bases, with 9 bases left in between. In nucleotides, the CDR3 is TGTGCCAGCAGTTACGGAGCTACGAATGAGCAGTTCTTC. Protein product: CASSYGATNEQFF.

The chain uses TRBV18 and TRBJ2-3, with a possible D match to TRBD2 (5 bases). The V end lost 0 bases, the J end lost 11 bases, and 12 bases lay between the germline ends. Looked up from germline, CDR1 is KGHSH and CDR2 is LQKENI. This CDR3 region has 13 residues. The CDR3 region has the DNA TGTGCCAGCTCACCACCGGCCCTAGCCGGGCAGTATTTT. Translated: CASSPPALAGQYF. The full variable domain, in which reference TRBV18 and TRBJ2-3 provide the parts outside the CDR3, is NAGVMQNPRHLVRRRGQEARLRCSPMKGHSHVYWYRQLPEEGLKFMVYLQKENIIDESGMPKERFSAEFPKEGPSILRIQQVVRGDSAAYFCASSPPALAGQYFGPGTRLTVL.

This clone was counted a few times. V gene TRBV7-8 combines with J gene TRBJ1-6; 9 bases map to TRBD1. The V segment lost 4 bases and the J segment 4 bases; nucleotides outside the gene matches: 5. The CDR3 spans 16 residues. Germline CDR1 and CDR2: SGHVS and FQNEAQ. DNA of the CDR3: TGTGCCAGCAGCTCGGGACAGGGCCTTTATAATTCACCCCTCCACTTT. This sequence encodes CASSSGQGLYNSPLHF.

The V gene is TRBV5-6, the J gene TRBJ2-5; no firm D call. The CDR3 is 11 residues long. V lost 2 bases and J 5 bases, leaving 4 bases between the germline ends. Germline assignment: CDR1 SGHDT and CDR2 YYEEEE. The DNA for the CDR3 is TGTGCCAGCAGCTTCGGGGAGACCCAGTACTTC. It encodes CASSFGETQYF.

This chain joins TRBV6-1 and TRBJ2-7, with a tentative D call TRBD1 (6 bases). This CDR3 contains 15 residues. Trimming removed 0 bases from V and 4 bases from J, with 13 bases in between. The germline CDR1 and CDR2 sequences are MNHNS and SASEGT. The DNA of the CDR3 is TGTGCCAGCAGTGAAGCTCCCGGGACAACTTACGAGCAGTACTTC. Its protein product is CASSEAPGTTYEQYF.

The J gene is TRBJ2-7, the V gene TRBV10-3, with 10 nucleotides matching TRBD2. The CDR3 totals 15 residues. V dropped 6 bases and J dropped 5; count of bases not matched to a gene: 10. Per the germline V gene, CDR1 is ENHRY and CDR2 is SYGVKD. Written as DNA, the CDR3 is TGTGCCATCAGGGACAGCGGGGGGGCCGGGCACGAGCAGTACTTC. This encodes CAIRDSGGAGHEQYF.

Of note for this clone: Germline is not matched at one junction end, which may reflect a read error. V usage is TRBV7-9 and J usage is TRBJ1-5; maybe TRBD1 (5 bases). The CDR3 is made up of 15 amino acids. The germline V gene has CDR1 SEHNR and CDR2 FQNEAQ (reference sequence). The DNA of the CDR3 is TGTTCCAGCAGCTTAAAAGGGGATCAGGGCGAGCCCCAGCATTTT. This gives the protein CSSSLKGDQGEPQHF.

The chain carries TRBV28 and TRBJ2-1; 8 bases are a match to TRBD1. Germline V lookup: CDR1 MDHEN, CDR2 SYDVKM. The CDR3 sequence is 15 residues long. V shed 3 bases and J 3 bases; nucleotides not matched to a gene: 4. In DNA form, the CDR3 reads TGTGCCAGCAGTTTCCGGGACAGGTTCTACAATGAGCAGTTCTTC. Translating it yields CASSFRDRFYNEQFF.

The chain has TRBV11-2 and TRBJ1-5; maybe TRBD1 (6 bases). The V gene's germline CDR1 is SGHAT and CDR2 FQNNGV. The CDR3 sequence is 14 residues long. V was shortened by 2 bases and J by 5 bases, with 10 bases between the two germline ends. CDR3 region: CASSLSTGHQPQHF. The CDR3, as DNA: TGTGCCAGCAGCTTATCAACAGGGCATCAGCCCCAGCATTTT.

The J gene is TRBJ1-3, the V gene TRBV7-6; no clear D. Germline V gene sequence: CDR1 SGHVS, CDR2 FNYEAQ. The CDR3 consists of 15 residues. V was clipped by 1 base and J by 0 bases, with 7 bases between them. CDR3 sequence (DNA): TGTGCCAGCAGCTTAGGGGCCAGCTCTGGAAACACCATATATTTT. Its protein is CASSLGASSGNTIYF.

The CDR3 reads CASSLSGKNTGELFF. CDR3 in DNA: TGCGCCAGCAGCCTTAGCGGAAAGAACACCGGGGAGCTGTTTTTT. The V call is TRBV4-1, the J call TRBJ2-2; TRBD2 might be the D (6 bases). The CDR3 length is 15 residues. Germline values: CDR1 MGHRA, CDR2 YSYEKL. The germline V and J ends were trimmed by 4 bases and 1 base, with 10 bases remaining between them.

This chain joins TRBV7-2 and TRBJ1-4; no firm D call. The CDR3 is 15 amino acids. CDR1 SGHTA and CDR2 FQGNSA come from the germline V gene. V was shortened by 1 base and J by 4 bases, with 10 bases between the two germline ends. The CDR3 loop reads CASSLVFPDNEKLFF. The CDR3 bases are TGTGCCAGCAGCTTAGTCTTCCCAGATAATGAAAAACTGTTTTTT.

This chain uses TRBV28 with TRBJ2-6; 9 nucleotides line up with TRBD1. The CDR3 is 17 residues long. Trimming at V came to 11 bases and at J to 4 bases, leaving 15 bases not matched to a gene. CDR1 and CDR2 from the germline V gene are MDHEN and SYDVKM. The CDR3 spells CACRRIQGANGANVLTF. CDR3 DNA sequence: TGTGCCTGCCGCCGGATACAGGGGGCGAACGGGGCCAACGTCCTGACTTTC.